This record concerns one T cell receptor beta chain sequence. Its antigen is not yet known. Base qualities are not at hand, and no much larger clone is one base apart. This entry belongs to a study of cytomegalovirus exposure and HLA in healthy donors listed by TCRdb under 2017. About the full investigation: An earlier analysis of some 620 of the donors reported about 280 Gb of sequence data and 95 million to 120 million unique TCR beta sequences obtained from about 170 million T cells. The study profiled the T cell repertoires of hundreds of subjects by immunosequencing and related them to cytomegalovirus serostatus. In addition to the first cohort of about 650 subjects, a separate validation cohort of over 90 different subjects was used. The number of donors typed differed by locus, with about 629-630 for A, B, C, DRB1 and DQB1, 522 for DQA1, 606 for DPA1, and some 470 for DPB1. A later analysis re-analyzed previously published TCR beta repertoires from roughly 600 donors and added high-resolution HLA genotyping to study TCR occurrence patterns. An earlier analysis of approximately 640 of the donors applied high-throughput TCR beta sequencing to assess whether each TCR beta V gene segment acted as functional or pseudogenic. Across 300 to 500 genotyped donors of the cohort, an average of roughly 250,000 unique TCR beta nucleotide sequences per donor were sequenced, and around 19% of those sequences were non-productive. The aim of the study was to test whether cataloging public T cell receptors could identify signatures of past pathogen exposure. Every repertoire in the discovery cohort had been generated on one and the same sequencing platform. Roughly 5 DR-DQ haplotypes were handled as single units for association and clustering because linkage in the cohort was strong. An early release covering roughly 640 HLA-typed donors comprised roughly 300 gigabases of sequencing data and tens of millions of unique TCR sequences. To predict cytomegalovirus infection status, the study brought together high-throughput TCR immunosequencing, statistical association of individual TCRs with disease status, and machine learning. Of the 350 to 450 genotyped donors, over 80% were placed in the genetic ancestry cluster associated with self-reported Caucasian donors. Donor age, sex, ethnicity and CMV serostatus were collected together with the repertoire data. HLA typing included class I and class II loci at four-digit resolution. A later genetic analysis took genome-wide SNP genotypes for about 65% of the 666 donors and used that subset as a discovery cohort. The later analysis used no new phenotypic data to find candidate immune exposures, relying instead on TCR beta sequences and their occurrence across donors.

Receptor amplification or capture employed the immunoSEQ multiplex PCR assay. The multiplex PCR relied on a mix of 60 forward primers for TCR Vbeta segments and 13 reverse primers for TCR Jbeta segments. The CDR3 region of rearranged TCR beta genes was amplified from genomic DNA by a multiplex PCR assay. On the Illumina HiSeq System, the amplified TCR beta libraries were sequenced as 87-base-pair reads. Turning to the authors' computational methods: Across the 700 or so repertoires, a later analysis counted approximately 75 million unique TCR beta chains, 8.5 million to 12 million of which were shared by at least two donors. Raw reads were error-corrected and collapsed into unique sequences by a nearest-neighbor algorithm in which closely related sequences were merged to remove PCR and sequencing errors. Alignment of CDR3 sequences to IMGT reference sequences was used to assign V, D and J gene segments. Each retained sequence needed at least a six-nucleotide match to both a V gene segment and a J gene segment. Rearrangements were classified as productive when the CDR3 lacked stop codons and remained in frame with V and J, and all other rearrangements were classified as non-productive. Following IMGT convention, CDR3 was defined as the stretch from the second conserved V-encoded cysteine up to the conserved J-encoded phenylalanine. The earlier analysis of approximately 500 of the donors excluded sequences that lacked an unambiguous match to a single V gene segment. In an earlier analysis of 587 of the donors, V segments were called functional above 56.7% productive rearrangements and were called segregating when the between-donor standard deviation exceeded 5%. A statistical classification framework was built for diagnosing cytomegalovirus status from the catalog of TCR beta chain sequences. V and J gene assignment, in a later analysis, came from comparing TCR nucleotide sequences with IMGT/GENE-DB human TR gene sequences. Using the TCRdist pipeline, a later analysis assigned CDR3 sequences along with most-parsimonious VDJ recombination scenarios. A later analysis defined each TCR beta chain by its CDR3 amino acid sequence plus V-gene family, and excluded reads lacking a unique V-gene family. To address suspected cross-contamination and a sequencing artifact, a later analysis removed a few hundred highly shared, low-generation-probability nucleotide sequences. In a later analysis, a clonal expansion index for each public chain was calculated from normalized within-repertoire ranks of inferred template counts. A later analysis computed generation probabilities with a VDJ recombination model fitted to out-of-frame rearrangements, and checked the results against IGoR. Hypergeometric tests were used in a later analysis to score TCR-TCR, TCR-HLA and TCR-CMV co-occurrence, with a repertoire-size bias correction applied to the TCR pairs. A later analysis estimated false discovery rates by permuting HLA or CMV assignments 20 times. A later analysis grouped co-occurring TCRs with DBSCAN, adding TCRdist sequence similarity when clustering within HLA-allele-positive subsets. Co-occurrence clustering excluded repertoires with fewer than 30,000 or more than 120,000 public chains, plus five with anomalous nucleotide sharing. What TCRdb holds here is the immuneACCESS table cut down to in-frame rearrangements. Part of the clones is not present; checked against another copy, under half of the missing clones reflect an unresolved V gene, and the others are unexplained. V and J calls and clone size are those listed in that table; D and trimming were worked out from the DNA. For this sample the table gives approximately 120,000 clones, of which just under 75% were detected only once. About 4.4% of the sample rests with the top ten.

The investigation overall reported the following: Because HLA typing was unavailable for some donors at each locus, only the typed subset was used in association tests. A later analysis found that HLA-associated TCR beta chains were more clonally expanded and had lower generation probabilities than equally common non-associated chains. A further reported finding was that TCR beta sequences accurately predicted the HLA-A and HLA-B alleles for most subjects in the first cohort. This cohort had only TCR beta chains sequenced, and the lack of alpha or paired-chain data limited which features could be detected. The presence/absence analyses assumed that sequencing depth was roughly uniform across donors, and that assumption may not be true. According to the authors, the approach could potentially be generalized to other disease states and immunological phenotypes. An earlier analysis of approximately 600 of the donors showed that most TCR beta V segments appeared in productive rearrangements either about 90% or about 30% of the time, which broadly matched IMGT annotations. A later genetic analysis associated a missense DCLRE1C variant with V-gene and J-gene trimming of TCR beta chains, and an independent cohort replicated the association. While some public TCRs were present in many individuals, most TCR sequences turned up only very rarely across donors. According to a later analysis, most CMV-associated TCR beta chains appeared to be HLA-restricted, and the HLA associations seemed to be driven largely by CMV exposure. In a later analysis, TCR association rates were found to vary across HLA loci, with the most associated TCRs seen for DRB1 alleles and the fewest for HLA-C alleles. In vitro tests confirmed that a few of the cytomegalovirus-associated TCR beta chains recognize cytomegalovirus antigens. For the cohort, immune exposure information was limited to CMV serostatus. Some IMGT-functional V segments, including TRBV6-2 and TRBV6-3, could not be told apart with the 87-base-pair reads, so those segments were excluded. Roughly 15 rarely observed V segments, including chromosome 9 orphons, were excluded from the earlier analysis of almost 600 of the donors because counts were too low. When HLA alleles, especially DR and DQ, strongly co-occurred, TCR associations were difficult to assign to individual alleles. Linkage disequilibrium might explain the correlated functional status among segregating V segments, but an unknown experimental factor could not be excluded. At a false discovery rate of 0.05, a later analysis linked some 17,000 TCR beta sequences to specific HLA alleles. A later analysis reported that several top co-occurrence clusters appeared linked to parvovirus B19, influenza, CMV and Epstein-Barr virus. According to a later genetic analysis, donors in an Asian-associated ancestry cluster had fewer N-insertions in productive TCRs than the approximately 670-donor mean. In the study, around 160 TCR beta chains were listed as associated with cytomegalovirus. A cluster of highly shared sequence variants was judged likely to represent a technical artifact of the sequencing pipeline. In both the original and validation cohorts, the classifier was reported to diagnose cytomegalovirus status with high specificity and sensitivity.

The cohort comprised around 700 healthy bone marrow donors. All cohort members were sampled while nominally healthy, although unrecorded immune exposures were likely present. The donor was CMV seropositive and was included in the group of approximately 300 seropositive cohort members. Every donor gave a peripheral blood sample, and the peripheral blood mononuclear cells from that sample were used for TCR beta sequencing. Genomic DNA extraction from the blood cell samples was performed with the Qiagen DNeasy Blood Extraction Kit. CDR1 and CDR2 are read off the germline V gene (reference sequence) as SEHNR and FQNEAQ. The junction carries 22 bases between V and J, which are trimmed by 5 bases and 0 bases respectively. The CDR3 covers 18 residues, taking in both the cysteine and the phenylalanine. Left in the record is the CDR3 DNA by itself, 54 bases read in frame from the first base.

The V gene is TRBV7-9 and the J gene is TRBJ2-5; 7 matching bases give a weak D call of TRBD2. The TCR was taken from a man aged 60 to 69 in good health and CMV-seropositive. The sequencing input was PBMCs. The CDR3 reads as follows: CASSLLAGALTYQETQYF. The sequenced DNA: TGTGCCAGCAGCCTTCTCGCGGGGGCCCTTACGTACCAAGAGACCCAGTACTTC.